Listed below are T cell receptor beta chains from one sample, sequenced in a study of T cells in Graves' hyperthyroidism and ophthalmopathy. TCRdb re-called the multiplex PCR reads through MiXCR, storing one row per CDR3 protein. The table shows hundreds of thousands of distinct CDR3 sequences, with less than 25% occurring only once. The sample comprised blood. Receptor source: a man aged 25 to 40 with Graves' ophthalmopathy. Each CDR3 is given without its conserved first and last residue.

v_call,cdr3_aa
TRBV5-6,ASSWDSQRNTEAF
TRBV24-1,ATSDFPGLAGVDTQY
TRBV30,AWTWDTNTEAF
TRBV15,ATSRTLGDTEAF
TRBV11-2,ASSFATSNSPLH
TRBV13,ASRWRNGELF
TRBV6-2/TRBV6-3,ASSYVRDKANTGELF
TRBV24-1,ATSDLRGSLDSTEAF
TRBV6-4,ASSDGLNRKNTEAF
TRBV11-2,ASSLARGGGYEQY
TRBV6-2/TRBV6-3,ASSLNFGSGTYNEQF
TRBV7-9,ASIGSANTEAF
TRBV12-3/TRBV12-4,ASSHWKQGGTDTQY
TRBV18,ASMRDSNQPQH
TRBV29-1,SVVARGYGYT
TRBV10-2,ASSETGRVSSYEQY
TRBV18,ASSSTGTSFPGEQY
TRBV15,ATSGPGTTGELF
TRBV6-2/TRBV6-3,ASRLEGTEAF
TRBV6-2/TRBV6-3,ASSPWTGVNNEQF